This T cell receptor (beta chain) was found in a study of OX40 agonist ivuxolimab in advanced cancers. Turning to the study itself: Patients undergoing dose escalation presented with hepatocellular carcinoma, melanoma, renal cell or head and neck cancer. Subjects had a mean age of about 65 years, with a range of 23 to 79; more than 70% were male.

This CDR3 region has 14 residues. The V gene's germline CDR1 is SGHDN and CDR2 FVKESK. V was shortened by 5 bases and J by 7 bases, with 12 bases between the two germline ends. Libraries were prepared by immunoSEQ multiplex PCR; TCRdb keeps only in-frame clonotypes and omits some of them. Here the sample spans approximately 44,000 clones, around 93% being singletons. Source: CD4+ or CD8+ T cells sorted from blood, taken in a trial of the OX40 agonist ivuxolimab. The chain links TRBV14 to TRBJ1-6; the D gene is possibly TRBD1 (6 bases). The receptor was isolated from an adult with an advanced solid tumor such as melanoma, head and neck, liver or kidney cancer. The CDR3 DNA sequence: TGTGCCAGCAGCGTGGCTCAGGGGAATTCACCCCTCCACTTT. It specifies CASSVAQGNSPLHF.